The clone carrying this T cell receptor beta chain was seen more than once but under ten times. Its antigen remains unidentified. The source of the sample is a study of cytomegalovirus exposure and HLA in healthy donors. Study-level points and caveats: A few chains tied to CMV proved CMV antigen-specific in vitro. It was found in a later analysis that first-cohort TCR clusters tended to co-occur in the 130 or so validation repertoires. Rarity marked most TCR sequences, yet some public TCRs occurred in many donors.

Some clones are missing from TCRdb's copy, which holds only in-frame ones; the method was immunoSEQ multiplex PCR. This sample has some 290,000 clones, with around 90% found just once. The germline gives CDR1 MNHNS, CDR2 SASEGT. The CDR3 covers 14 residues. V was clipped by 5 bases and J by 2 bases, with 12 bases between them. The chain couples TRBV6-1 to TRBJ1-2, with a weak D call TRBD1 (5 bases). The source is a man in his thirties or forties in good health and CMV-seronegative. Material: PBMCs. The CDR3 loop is CASSWVSGNYGYTF. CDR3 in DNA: TGTGCCAGCAGTTGGGTTTCAGGGAACTATGGCTACACCTTC.